The rows below give T cell receptor beta chains drawn from one sample of a study of technical replicates of blood from a handful of donors. Repertoires were generated with immunoSEQ multiplex PCR, while TCRdb's copy carries only in-frame clones and drops some. The data hold 80,000 to 95,000 clones, with approximately 95% observed a single time. Material for sequencing was T cells isolated from PBMCs. The receptor set was obtained from a human donor in good health. The CDR3 runs from the conserved cysteine through the conserved F or W. D genes are given only for firm matches. Clone size appears in some rows only: once, few, many, or a class for an expanded clone.

D gene	J gene	V gene	clone size	CDR3 protein	CDR3 DNA
TRBD1	TRBJ1-2	TRBV7-9	NA	CASSPGWDSRGYTF	TGTGCCAGCAGCCCCGGCTGGGACAGTAGAGGCTACACCTTC
TRBD2	TRBJ2-1	TRBV5-4	NA	CASSLGWGLAGGNEQFF	TGTGCCAGCAGCTTGGGGTGGGGACTAGCGGGAGGTAATGAGCAGTTCTTC
NA	TRBJ1-5	TRBV6-5	NA	CASRQGNQPQHF	TGTGCCAGCAGACAGGGCAATCAGCCCCAGCATTTT
NA	TRBJ1-2	TRBV5-1	NA	CASSLGGDGSGYTF	TGCGCCAGCAGCTTGGGGGGGGACGGAAGCGGCTACACCTTC
NA	TRBJ2-3	TRBV27	NA	CASSPAVSVDTQYF	TGTGCCAGCAGTCCGGCCGTTAGCGTAGATACGCAGTATTTT
NA	TRBJ1-1	TRBV7-2	NA	CASSLTVNTEAFF	TGTGCCAGCAGCTTGACTGTGAACACTGAAGCTTTCTTT
TRBD1	TRBJ2-7	TRBV9	NA	CASSVDRDRHTYEQYF	TGTGCCAGCAGCGTTGACCGGGACAGGCACACCTACGAGCAGTACTTC
TRBD2	TRBJ2-1	TRBV4-1	NA	CASSHKGLAGVGNEQFF	TGCGCCAGCAGCCATAAGGGACTAGCGGGAGTGGGCAATGAGCAGTTCTTC
TRBD1	TRBJ1-1	TRBV6-5	NA	CASSYSGTGVNTEAFF	TGTGCCAGCAGTTACTCGGGAACAGGGGTCAACACTGAAGCTTTCTTT
NA	TRBJ2-5	TRBV2	NA	CASSDFSGDRWTGRGQETQYF	TGTGCCAGCAGTGATTTTTCAGGGGACCGTTGGACAGGGAGGGGGCAAGAGACCCAGTACTTC
NA	TRBJ1-4	TRBV7-9	NA	CASSWDTSTNEKLFF	TGTGCCAGCAGCTGGGACACCTCAACTAATGAAAAACTGTTTTTT
TRBD2	TRBJ2-1	TRBV5-1	NA	CASSSSGSFIEQFF	TGCGCCAGCAGCTCAAGCGGGAGTTTTATTGAGCAGTTCTTC
NA	TRBJ1-3	TRBV5-8	NA	CASSLPVGGDTIYF	TGTGCCAGCAGCCTCCCCGTCGGGGGTGACACCATATATTTT
TRBD1	TRBJ1-1	TRBV19	once	CASSKTGLNTEAFF	TGTGCCAGTAGTAAGACAGGGTTGAACACTGAAGCTTTCTTT
NA	TRBJ1-5	TRBV5-1	NA	CASSGGTGLNQPQHF	TGCGCCAGCAGCGGCGGCACAGGGCTCAATCAGCCCCAGCATTTT
NA	TRBJ1-2	TRBV7-9	NA	CASSPRQTPQEGYTF	TGTGCCAGCAGCCCCCGACAGACCCCTCAAGAGGGCTACACCTTC
TRBD2	TRBJ2-2	TRBV9	NA	CASSAPLSGRVGELFF	TGTGCCAGCAGCGCTCCTCTCAGCGGGAGAGTCGGGGAGCTGTTTTTT
NA	TRBJ2-2	TRBV29-1	NA	CSVGEGKGTGELFF	TGCAGCGTTGGAGAGGGCAAGGGGACCGGGGAGCTGTTTTTT
TRBD1	TRBJ2-7	TRBV4-3	NA	CASSQGDRREQYF	TGCGCCAGCAGCCAAGGGGACAGGCGCGAGCAGTACTTC
NA	TRBJ1-5	TRBV21-1	NA	CASSKIGEGGQPQHF	TGTGCCAGCAGCAAAATTGGGGAGGGTGGTCAGCCCCAGCATTTT
TRBD1	TRBJ2-3	TRBV5-6	NA	CASSLLGTGSDTQYF	TGTGCCAGCAGCTTGCTCGGGACAGGGTCAGATACGCAGTATTTT
TRBD2	TRBJ2-5	TRBV7-8	NA	CASSPPGLAGWRETQYF	TGTGCCAGCAGCCCTCCTGGGCTAGCGGGATGGCGAGAGACCCAGTACTTC
TRBD2	TRBJ2-1	TRBV7-3	NA	CASSLMTSGRGGYNEQFF	TGTGCCAGCAGCTTAATGACTAGCGGGAGGGGGGGATACAATGAGCAGTTCTTC
TRBD2	TRBJ2-3	TRBV10-3	NA	CAISTSGRTDTQYF	TGTGCCATCAGCACTAGCGGGAGAACAGATACGCAGTATTTT
TRBD1	TRBJ1-2	TRBV6-5	NA	CASSKPGQGNGYTF	TGTGCCAGCAGTAAGCCGGGACAGGGAAATGGCTACACCTTC
NA	TRBJ2-1	TRBV9	NA	CASSDRSSYNEQFF	TGTGCCAGCAGTGACCGGAGCTCCTACAATGAGCAGTTCTTC
TRBD2	TRBJ2-2	TRBV27	NA	CASSRGGLAGGSRTGELFF	TGTGCCAGCAGCCGAGGGGGACTAGCGGGAGGATCAAGAACCGGGGAGCTGTTTTTT
TRBD2	TRBJ2-5	TRBV7-2	NA	CASSPPGSGRQETQYF	TGTGCCAGCAGCCCCCCAGGTAGCGGGAGACAAGAGACCCAGTACTTC
NA	TRBJ1-4	TRBV15	NA	CATSRATSYATNEKLFF	TGTGCCACCAGCAGAGCCACTAGTTATGCAACTAATGAAAAACTGTTTTTT